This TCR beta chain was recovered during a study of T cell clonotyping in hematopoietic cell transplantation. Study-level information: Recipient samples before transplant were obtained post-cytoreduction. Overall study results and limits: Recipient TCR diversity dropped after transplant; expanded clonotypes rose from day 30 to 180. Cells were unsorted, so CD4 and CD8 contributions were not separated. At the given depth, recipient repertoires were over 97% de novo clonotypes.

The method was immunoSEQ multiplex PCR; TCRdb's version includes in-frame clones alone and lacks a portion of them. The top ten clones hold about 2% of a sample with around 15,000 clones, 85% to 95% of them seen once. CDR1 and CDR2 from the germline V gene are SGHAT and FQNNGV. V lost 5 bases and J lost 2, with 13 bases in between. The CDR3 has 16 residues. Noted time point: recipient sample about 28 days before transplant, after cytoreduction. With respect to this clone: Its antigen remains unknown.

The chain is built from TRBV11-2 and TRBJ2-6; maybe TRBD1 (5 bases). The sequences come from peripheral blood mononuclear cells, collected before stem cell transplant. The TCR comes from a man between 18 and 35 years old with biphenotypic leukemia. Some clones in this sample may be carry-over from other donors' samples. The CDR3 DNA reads TGTGCCAGCAGCCCCAGACAGCTCCCTGGGGCCAACGTCCTGACTTTC. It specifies CASSPRQLPGANVLTF.